This TCR beta chain was identified in a study of cytomegalovirus exposure and HLA in healthy donors. Overall study context: Most donors, around 81% of 398 genotyped, fell in the Caucasian-associated ancestry cluster.

Findings and limits, study-wide: Later work associated around 18,000 TCR beta sequences with HLA alleles at 0.05 false discovery rate. There were reportedly fewer N-insertions in an Asian-associated ancestry cluster than the roughly 700-donor mean, in a later analysis.

13 Jbeta primers and 60 Vbeta primers were used for the PCR. Sequencing was performed with immunoSEQ multiplex PCR; in TCRdb, only in-frame clones are kept and a portion is missing. The profile covers about 190,000 clones, with around 80% appearing a single time and around 1.6% taken by the ten largest. Per the germline V gene, CDR1 is LNHNV and CDR2 is YYDKDF (reference sequence). V was clipped by 0 bases and J by 1 base, with 12 bases between them. CDR3 size: 16 residues. As to this clone: The antigen is not known.

Sequenced sample: PBMCs. The V call is TRBV15, the J call TRBJ1-1; D perhaps matches TRBD1 (5 bases). The receptor's source is a man in his forties in good health and CMV-seropositive. CDR3 nucleotides: TGTGCCACCAGCAGAGATCGCAGGGCGTGGAACACTGAAGCTTTCTTT. Amino acids: CATSRDRRAWNTEAFF.